Presented here are 15 T cell receptor beta chains from one specimen sequenced in a study of T cells in Graves' hyperthyroidism and ophthalmopathy (dated by TCRdb to about 2019). The library was made by multiplex PCR. Sequencing instrument: Illumina HiSeq 2000. The TCR beta CDR3 regions were amplified from RNA transcripts. The TCR CDR3 was subjected to a first round of RT-PCR using the HTBI primer set and the Qiagen OneStep RT-PCR kit. TCRdb passed the public sequencing reads through fastp at Q25 and MiXCR, retaining productive beta sequences. Rows merge per CDR3 protein into single entries with the most common DNA and genes. Counted in this sample were almost 600,000 distinct CDR3 sequences; 46% of them appeared once. In total, the top ten clones hold approximately 8.4% of the sample. Sequencing used peripheral blood or thyroid tissue (not recorded which). These receptors all stem from a young woman with Graves' hyperthyroidism.

This clonotype was seen at least ten times. The V call is TRBV7-9, the J call TRBJ1-5; D is perhaps TRBD1 (6 bases). The CDR3 runs 14 residues. Between the trimmed V and J ends, which lost 5 bases and 2 bases, there was a span of 10 bases. Germline CDR1 reads SEHNR; CDR2 reads FQNEAQ (reference sequence). The CDR3 reads CASSEGVGNQPQHF. CDR3 coding DNA: TGTGCCAGCAGCGAGGGGGTGGGCAATCAGCCCCAGCATTTT.

The chain uses TRBV7-3 and TRBJ2-5; D ambiguous. This CDR3 has 14 amino acids. The V and J ends lost 5 bases and 11 bases respectively, with 21 bases between them. The V gene's germline CDR1 is SGHTA and CDR2 FQGTGA. The CDR3 DNA reads TGTGCCAGCAGCCCCGAAACTGGGTGGAATGAGCAGTACTTC. It is translated as CASSPETGWNEQYF.

This chain joins TRBV18 and TRBJ2-7; D ambiguous. The CDR3 runs 14 residues. Between the trimmed V and J ends, which lost 5 bases and 5 bases, there was a span of 16 bases. Germline loops: CDR1 KGHSH, CDR2 LQKENI. The CDR3 region has the DNA TGTGCCAGCTCATTACGACAACCACGGGACGAGCAGTACTTC. It encodes CASSLRQPRDEQYF. Looking up the rest from reference TRBV18 and TRBJ2-7 gives the full variable domain: NAGVMQNPRHLVRRRGQEARLRCSPMKGHSHVYWYRQLPEEGLKFMVYLQKENIIDESGMPKERFSAEFPKEGPSILRIQQVVRGDSAAYFCASSLRQPRDEQYFGPGTRLTVT.

This clonotype has at least ten counts. This chain connects TRBV10-3 to TRBJ1-3, with 8 bases lining up with TRBD1. This CDR3 has 18 residues. After removal of 4 bases from V and 0 bases from J, the junction contained 11 bases not matched to a gene. In germline, CDR1 is ENHRY, CDR2 SYGVKD. The chain's CDR3 is CAISALDRATSSGNTIYF. The CDR3 DNA sequence: TGTGCCATCAGTGCTTTGGACAGGGCAACAAGCTCTGGAAACACCATATATTTT.

The rearrangement joins TRBV19 to TRBJ2-7; 10 positions match TRBD2. The CDR3 has 16 amino acids. V gave up 1 base and J gave up 3 bases; unmatched junction bases: 6. From germline, CDR1 is LNHDA and CDR2 SQIVND (reference sequence). The CDR3 DNA follows: TGTGCCAGTAGTATAGGGTGGACTAGCGGAATCTACGAGCAGTACTTC. Translation: CASSIGWTSGIYEQYF.

The chain combines TRBV29-1 with TRBJ2-7; 12 nucleotides match TRBD1. The CDR3 runs 13 residues. In germline, CDR1 is SQVTM, CDR2 ANQGSEA. With 8 bases clipped from V and 5 bases from J, the junction kept 7 bases outside the gene matches. The chain's CDR3 is CSPSRDRGHEQYF. As DNA, the CDR3 is TGCAGCCCTAGCCGGGACAGGGGGCACGAGCAGTACTTC.

The gene calls are TRBV2 and TRBJ2-2; D uncertain. Per germline, CDR1 SNHLY and CDR2 FYNNEI. The V end was cut by 5 bases, the J end by 8 bases, with 12 bases between. The CDR3 spans 13 residues. CDR3: CASSKGFSGELFF. CDR3 in DNA: TGTGCCAGCAGTAAGGGCTTCTCTGGGGAGCTGTTTTTT.

This sequence joins TRBV29-1 and TRBJ1-5; the D is unclear. Germline V CDR1 and CDR2: SQVTM, ANQGSEA. This CDR3 comprises 10 residues. The V and J ends lost 6 bases and 14 bases respectively, with 14 bases between them. The CDR3 nucleotides read TGCAGCGTCCGTTGGGGTACCGAGCATTTT. Its protein product is CSVRWGTEHF.

This clonotype was seen at least ten times. The J gene is TRBJ2-7, the V gene TRBV20-1; TRBD2 matches at 7 bases. The trim removed 1 base at V and 3 bases at J, leaving 6 bases unmatched. This CDR3 comprises 14 residues. The germline CDR1 and CDR2 sequences are DFQATT and SNEGSKA (reference sequence). For the CDR3, the DNA is TGCAGTGCTAGAGGCCAAGCGGGAAGCTACGAGCAGTACTTC. Encoded protein: CSARGQAGSYEQYF.

This chain connects TRBV24-1 to TRBJ2-3, with a weak D call TRBD2 (5 bases). The CDR3 has 13 residues. From germline, CDR1 is KGHDR and CDR2 SFDVKD. The V end was cut by 9 bases, the J end by 12 bases, with 21 bases between. The CDR3, as DNA: TGTGCCACCCCCCGGAGGTGGGCAAACATTCAGTATTTT. It is translated as CATPRRWANIQYF.

This clonotype occurred many times. V is TRBV12-5 and J is TRBJ1-2; no reliable D call. The CDR3 extends over 14 amino acids. Germline loops: CDR1 LGHNT, CDR2 FRNRAP. V lost 7 bases and J lost 0, with 12 bases in between. CDR3 region: CASVMKGANYGYTF. For the CDR3, the DNA is TGTGCTAGTGTTATGAAAGGAGCTAACTATGGCTACACCTTC.

In its sample, this clonotype was seen a few times. It is likely a read error, because the conserved phenylalanine at the end of the CDR3 is missing. The limits of the CDR3 on the DNA are not certain, so only TCRdb's listed CDR3 is given. The chain couples TRBV29-1 to TRBJ1-1. The germline CDR1 and CDR2 sequences are SQVTM and ANQGSEA. The CDR3 is 10 amino acids in total, end residues counted. The CDR3 region is CSVVDDGANY.

This chain connects TRBV2 to TRBJ2-1; TRBD2 agrees at 11 bases. V shed 5 bases and J 0 bases; nucleotides not matched to a gene: 9. CDR3 size: 18 residues. The germline V gene has CDR1 SNHLY and CDR2 FYNNEI. The CDR3 bases are TGTGCCAGCAGTCCCGGACTAGCGGGCATTAGCTCCTACAATGAGCAGTTCTTC. Its protein product is CASSPGLAGISSYNEQFF.

This clonotype was counted a few times. The rearrangement joins TRBV4-3 to TRBJ1-1; D remains unclear. The CDR3 is 13 residues long. CDR1 LGHNA and CDR2 YSLEER come from the germline V gene. The V end was cut by 6 bases, the J end by 7 bases, with 15 bases between. The CDR3 DNA follows: TGCGCCAGCAGTTTAATAGGGTCGGGTGAAGCTTTCTTT. It translates to CASSLIGSGEAFF.

In this sample, this clonotype turned up a few times. This chain joins TRBV6-2 or TRBV6-3 and TRBJ1-1, with TRBD1 identical over 10 bases. The CDR3 length is 15 residues. In germline, CDR1 is MNHEY, CDR2 SVGEGT. With V trimmed by 0 bases and J by 7 bases, 5 bases remained unmatched. CDR3 in amino acids: CASSYSPDRGFEAFF. The CDR3 bases are TGTGCCAGCAGTTACTCCCCGGACAGGGGGTTTGAAGCTTTCTTT.